This T cell receptor (beta chain) was recovered during a study of STAT5B mutations in CD4+ large granular lymphocyte leukemia. The V gene's germline CDR1 is MGHRA and CDR2 YSYEKL. CDR3 length: 18 residues. With 1 base removed from V and 0 bases from J, the gap between germline ends came to 19 bases. This clone has more than one count but fewer than ten. Its antigen remains unknown. Study results and limitations: Compared with healthy controls (2/35), patient top clones favored TRBV06 (8/27). Patient CD4-sorted repertoires looked more clonal than healthy CD4+ repertoires, even without putative leukemic clones.

Sequencing was at survey level. Profiling relied on immunoSEQ multiplex PCR, and the TCRdb table lists in-frame clones only, not all of them. The sample has tens of thousands of clones; around 90% are singletons. The sequence derives from a human donor in good health. Sequencing used CD4+ T cells from blood buffy coats. This rearrangement joins TRBV4-1 to TRBJ2-7; D unclear. The CDR3 reads CASSQGLMGRHSSYEQYF. Here the CDR3 DNA reads TGCGCCAGCAGCCAAGGCCTGATGGGTCGTCACAGCTCCTACGAGCAGTACTTC.